One sample yielded the 28 T cell receptor beta chains listed below, sequenced in a study of OX40 agonist ivuxolimab in advanced cancers. Sequencing was performed with immunoSEQ multiplex PCR; in TCRdb, only in-frame clones are kept and a portion is missing. The sample lists 70,000 to 85,000 clones; 90% were seen once. Sequences were derived from CD4+ or CD8+ T cells sorted from blood, sampled in a trial of the OX40 agonist ivuxolimab. The receptors were sampled from an adult with an advanced solid tumor such as melanoma, head and neck, liver or kidney cancer.

CDR3 region: CASSPLETGNTEAFF. Here the CDR3 DNA reads TGCGCCAGCAGCCCACTAGAGACAGGGAACACTGAAGCTTTCTTT. The chain is built from TRBV5-1 and TRBJ1-1, with D possibly matching TRBD1 (6 bases). Germline CDR1 SGHRS, CDR2 YFSETQ. V shed 4 bases and J shed 1 base, with 14 bases lying between them. The CDR3 loop spans 15 amino acids. The whole variable domain, remainder taken from reference TRBV5-1 and TRBJ1-1, is KAGVTQTPRYLIKTRGQQVTLSCSPISGHRSVSWYQQTPGQGLQFLFEYFSETQRNKGNFPGRFSGRQFSNSRSEMNVSTLELGDSALYLCASSPLETGNTEAFFGQGTRLTVV.

The rearrangement uses TRBV28 and TRBJ1-1; tentative D call: TRBD1 (5 bases). CDR3 size: 15 residues. Germline V gene data show CDR1 as MDHEN and CDR2 as SYDVKM. V shed 6 bases and J shed 1 base, with 15 bases lying between them. CDR3 loop: CASSWGSPGNTEAFF. Written as DNA, the CDR3 is TGTGCCAGCAGCTGGGGGTCCCCTGGGAACACTGAAGCTTTCTTT.

The J gene is TRBJ2-1, the V gene TRBV5-4; 8 bases agree with TRBD2. Germline V gene lookup returns CDR1 SGHNT and CDR2 YYREEE (reference sequence). The junction had 16 bases not matched to a gene; V was cut back by 4 bases and J by 10 bases. This CDR3 region has 16 residues. Here the CDR3 reads CASSPSTSAGSREQFF. In DNA, the CDR3 is TGTGCCAGCAGCCCCTCGACTAGCGCGGGCTCTCGGGAGCAGTTCTTC.

The V gene is TRBV7-2, the J gene TRBJ1-2, with D possibly being TRBD1 (5 bases). Germline V gene lookup returns CDR1 SGHTA and CDR2 FQGNSA. Trimming took 6 bases from V and 4 from J, leaving 12 bases between them. CDR3 size: 13 residues. The CDR3 reads CASSRQSIYGYTF. In DNA, the CDR3 is TGTGCCAGCAGTAGACAGAGTATCTATGGCTACACCTTC.

This clone came up once. The chain uses TRBV7-6 and TRBJ2-1, with TRBD2 matching 14 bases. In germline, CDR1 is SGHVS, CDR2 FNYEAQ. The J segment lost 4 bases and the V segment lost 5 bases, leaving 4 bases of the junction unmatched. There are 16 residues in the CDR3. CDR3 DNA: TGTGCCAGCAGCGGACTAGCGGGAGGACTGTACAATGAGCAGTTCTTC. Translation: CASSGLAGGLYNEQFF.

This chain joins TRBV15 and TRBJ2-7; D is uncertain. The CDR3 is 14 amino acids. V shed 3 bases and J shed 5 bases, with 14 bases lying between them. The germline CDR1 and CDR2 sequences are LNHNV and YYDKDF (reference sequence). The CDR3 spells CATSRIPLFNEQYF. In nucleotides, the CDR3 is TGTGCCACCAGCAGGATCCCCCTGTTCAACGAGCAGTACTTC.

This chain connects TRBV9 to TRBJ2-1; no clear D. V was cut by 3 bases and J by 0 bases, with 13 bases left in between. Per the germline V gene, CDR1 is SGDLS and CDR2 is YYNGEE. The CDR3 has 16 residues. Here the CDR3 DNA reads TGTGCCAGCAGCGCCTCTGGTGATAGCTCCTACAATGAGCAGTTCTTC. As protein: CASSASGDSSYNEQFF. Together with reference TRBV9 and TRBJ2-1, the CDR3 gives the full variable domain: DSGVTQTPKHLITATGQRVTLRCSPRSGDLSVYWYQQSLDQGLQFLIQYYNGEERAKGNILERFSAQQFPDLHSELNLSSLELGDSALYFCASSASGDSSYNEQFFGPGTRLTVL.

CDR3 DNA: TGTGCCAGCACCCGACAGGGGATAGGCTACACCTTC. This gives the protein CASTRQGIGYTF. The chain joins TRBV11-2 to TRBJ1-2; 8 nucleotides line up with TRBD1. Germline CDR1 is SGHAT and CDR2 is FQNNGV. V trimming: 7 bases; J trimming: 8 bases; junction bases outside the gene matches: 6. The CDR3 length is 12 residues.

The chain is built from TRBV6-1 and TRBJ1-1; perhaps TRBD1 as D (5 bases). In germline, CDR1 is MNHNS, CDR2 SASEGT. The CDR3 is made up of 13 amino acids. Trimming left V 2 bases short and J 4 bases short, with 8 bases between. The CDR3 coding sequence is TGTGCCAGCAGTGAAAGGGGAACCACTGAAGCTTTCTTT. Translated: CASSERGTTEAFF.

This clone was counted only a few times. This rearrangement joins TRBV28 to TRBJ1-2; 9 bases map to TRBD1. In germline, CDR1 is MDHEN, CDR2 SYDVKM. The CDR3 totals 11 residues. V shed 10 bases and J 6 bases; nucleotides not matched to a gene: 3. CDR3 nucleotides: TGTGCCACCACAGGGGGCGATGGCTACACCTTC. Its protein product is CATTGGDGYTF.

The chain has TRBV2 and TRBJ2-7, with 12 nucleotides matching TRBD1. The CDR3 loop spans 13 amino acids. V dropped 11 bases and J dropped 5; count of bases not matched to a gene: 7. Looked up from germline, CDR1 is SNHLY and CDR2 is FYNNEI. The DNA for the CDR3 is TGTGCCCCCGGGGACAGGGGGCTGGACGAGCAGTACTTC. This codes for CAPGDRGLDEQYF.

The table lists this clone with a count of one. The J gene is TRBJ1-4, the V gene TRBV7-9; weak D call: TRBD1 (5 bases). The CDR3 is 15 amino acids. From germline, CDR1 is SEHNR and CDR2 FQNEAQ (reference sequence). The V end was cut by 6 bases, the J end by 5 bases, with 16 bases between. This chain's CDR3 is CASRKGGTKNEKLFF. The CDR3 DNA sequence: TGTGCCAGCAGGAAAGGCGGGACCAAGAATGAAAAACTGTTTTTT.

The rearrangement joins TRBV5-4 to TRBJ2-2; 10 nucleotides agree with TRBD1. Germline V gene sequence: CDR1 SGHNT, CDR2 YYREEE (reference sequence). The CDR3 runs 15 residues. J gave up 2 bases and V 3 bases, and 1 base lay outside the gene matches. The CDR3, as DNA: TGTGCCAGCAGCTGGGACAGGGGTAACACCGGGGAGCTGTTTTTT. It translates to CASSWDRGNTGELFF. Based on the CDR3 plus reference TRBV5-4 and TRBJ2-2, the full variable domain is ETGVTQSPTHLIKTRGQQVTLRCSSQSGHNTVSWYQQALGQGPQFIFQYYREEENGRGNFPPRFSGLQFPNYSSELNVNALELDDSALYLCASSWDRGNTGELFFGEGSRLTVL.

The chain joins TRBV28 to TRBJ2-7, with TRBD1 matching 10 bases. The V and J ends lost 6 bases and 6 bases, in that order; junction bases with no gene match: 5. The CDR3 has 13 residues. CDR1 and CDR2 (germline): MDHEN, SYDVKM. CDR3 region: CASSPGQGFEQYF. DNA of the CDR3: TGTGCCAGCAGCCCGGGACAGGGGTTCGAGCAGTACTTC.

The V gene is TRBV6-5, the J gene TRBJ1-6; D unresolved. The germline gives CDR1 MNHEY, CDR2 SVGAGI. The V end was cut by 6 bases, the J end by 6 bases, with 15 bases between. The CDR3 loop spans 15 amino acids. This CDR3 reads CASRELRAFNSPLHF. The CDR3 DNA reads TGTGCCAGCAGAGAACTCCGGGCCTTTAATTCACCCCTCCACTTT.

The chain uses TRBV28 and TRBJ1-2; D gene unclear. Germline CDR1 reads MDHEN; CDR2 reads SYDVKM. The ends were cut back, 5 bases at V and 2 bases at J, with 6 bases in the middle. This CDR3 region has 12 residues. For the CDR3, the DNA is TGTGCCAGCAGTCTGGGGAACTATGGCTACACCTTC. The encoded protein is CASSLGNYGYTF.

Notes on this clone: A junction end diverges from the germline sequence, so it may reflect a read error. J is TRBJ1-2 and V is TRBV7-9; D may be TRBD1 (5 bases). Looked up from germline, CDR1 is SEHNR and CDR2 is FQNEAQ (reference sequence). This CDR3 is built from 12 residues. CDR3 nucleotide sequence: TGTGCCAGCAACCTTTTTCAGGGTGGCTGCACCTTC. Translating gives CASNLFQGGCTF. The full variable domain, in which reference TRBV7-9 and TRBJ1-2 provide the parts outside the CDR3, is DTGVSQNPRHKITKRGQNVTFRCDPISEHNRLYWYRQTLGQGPEFLTYFQNEAQLEKSRLLSDRFSAERPKGSFSTLEIQRTEQGDSAMYLCASNLFQGGCTFGSGTRLTVV.

V and J are TRBV5-1 and TRBJ2-1; 9 nucleotides align to TRBD1. J was trimmed by 7 bases and V by 5 bases; bases with no gene match: 16. This CDR3 has 17 amino acids. Germline CDR1 reads SGHRS; CDR2 reads YFSETQ. The CDR3 DNA reads as TGCGCCAGCAGTTTCTCGAGTGGGACAGGGAATTTGAATGAGCAGTTCTTC. Translating gives CASSFSSGTGNLNEQFF. Looking up the rest from reference TRBV5-1 and TRBJ2-1 gives the full variable domain: KAGVTQTPRYLIKTRGQQVTLSCSPISGHRSVSWYQQTPGQGLQFLFEYFSETQRNKGNFPGRFSGRQFSNSRSEMNVSTLELGDSALYLCASSFSSGTGNLNEQFFGPGTRLTVL.

The chain combines TRBV7-9 with TRBJ1-2, with 9 bases lining up with TRBD1. Germline loops: CDR1 SEHNR, CDR2 FQNEAQ (reference sequence). The CDR3 has 15 residues. Germline trimming cut 5 bases from V and 2 bases from J; bases unmatched to any gene: 6. The CDR3 spells CASSLGQGTNYGYTF. The CDR3 bases are TGTGCCAGCAGCCTCGGACAGGGGACGAACTATGGCTACACCTTC. The entire variable domain, with the rest obtained from reference TRBV7-9 and TRBJ1-2, is as follows: DTGVSQNPRHKITKRGQNVTFRCDPISEHNRLYWYRQTLGQGPEFLTYFQNEAQLEKSRLLSDRFSAERPKGSFSTLEIQRTEQGDSAMYLCASSLGQGTNYGYTFGSGTRLTVV.

This clone was observed a single time. V is TRBV21-1 and J is TRBJ2-7; whether TRBD2, the table's D call, matches the DNA was not checked. TRBV21-1 represents a pseudogene. CDR3 length: 16 amino acids. CDR3 in amino acids: CASSKEQREERYEQYF. CDR3 nucleotides: TGTGCCAGCAGCAAAGAACAGCGGGAGGAACGCTACGAGCAGTACTTC.

This chain joins TRBV4-2 and TRBJ1-2; possibly TRBD1 for D (5 bases). V lost 1 base, J lost 3 bases, and 18 bases lay in between. Germline V gene data show CDR1 as LGHNA and CDR2 as YNFKEQ. The CDR3 runs to 17 residues. CDR3 nucleotides: TGTGCCAGCAGCCAAGTAGCCACCAGGGTGGAAGACTATGGCTACACCTTC. Its translation is CASSQVATRVEDYGYTF.

The chain recombines TRBV19 with TRBJ1-3, with D unclear. Germline-derived CDR1 and CDR2 are LNHDA and SQIVND (reference sequence). The CDR3 length is 15 residues. V was shortened by 5 bases and J by 7 bases, with 18 bases between the two germline ends. CDR3 region: CASSLSRSGGNTIYF. The CDR3 DNA reads as TGTGCCAGTAGTCTCAGTCGGTCAGGCGGCAACACCATATATTTT.

The chain combines TRBV19 with TRBJ2-5; D possibly corresponds to TRBD1 (6 bases). V was trimmed by 1 base and J by 1 base, leaving 13 bases between them. The CDR3 has 16 amino acids. Germline V gene data show CDR1 as LNHDA and CDR2 as SQIVND (reference sequence). CDR3 DNA sequence: TGTGCCAGTAGTATAGCGGGACACTCGATCCAAGAGACCCAGTACTTC. Encoded protein: CASSIAGHSIQETQYF.

The chain uses TRBV5-1 and TRBJ1-6; maybe TRBD1 (5 bases). From germline, CDR1 is SGHRS and CDR2 YFSETQ. This CDR3 is built from 17 residues. Trimming removed 0 bases at V and 0 bases at J, with 10 bases between. The CDR3 DNA reads TGCGCCAGCAGCTTGGAGGGACGACACTCCTATAATTCACCCCTCCACTTT. This encodes CASSLEGRHSYNSPLHF.

The chain recombines TRBV19 with TRBJ2-1, with 11 bases fitting TRBD2. This CDR3 is 19 amino acids long. V gave up 5 bases and J gave up 8 bases; unmatched junction bases: 20. Germline V lookup: CDR1 LNHDA, CDR2 SQIVND (reference sequence). CDR3 coding DNA: TGTGCCAGTAGTGGGAGCCTAGCGGGAGGAAGTAAAAAGGTCCATGAGCAGTTCTTC. Amino acids: CASSGSLAGGSKKVHEQFF.

This chain uses TRBV4-2 with TRBJ2-7; D might be TRBD2 (7 bases). CDR3 size: 16 residues. The germline CDR1 and CDR2 sequences are LGHNA and YNFKEQ. V lost 0 bases and J 0 bases, leaving 12 bases between the germline ends. CDR3 in DNA: TGTGCCAGCAGCCAAGATGGGGGCGGGAGCTCCTACGAGCAGTACTTC. Its translation: CASSQDGGGSSYEQYF.

This clone showed up just a few times. This chain links TRBV18 with TRBJ1-1, with D unclear. The CDR3 is made up of 14 amino acids. V gave up 4 bases and J gave up 4 bases, with 13 bases separating them. The germline CDR1 and CDR2 sequences are KGHSH and LQKENI. The CDR3 DNA reads as TGTGCCAGCTCACGACTCGGGAGTGGCACTGAAGCTTTCTTT. Amino acid sequence: CASSRLGSGTEAFF.

This chain links TRBV6-5 with TRBJ2-7; 8 nucleotides line up with TRBD1. Germline lookup yields CDR1 MNHEY and CDR2 SVGAGI. The V gene end was trimmed by 5 bases and the J gene end by 0 bases; junction bases not matched to a gene: 3. The CDR3 consists of 14 residues. This CDR3 reads CASSRTGGSYEQYF. In DNA form, the CDR3 reads TGTGCCAGCAGTAGAACAGGGGGCTCCTACGAGCAGTACTTC.